This TCR beta chain was obtained from a study of Ad26.COV2.S vaccination and SARS-CoV-2 variants. About this clone itself: Its antigen is unidentified.

Profiled with immunoSEQ multiplex PCR; TCRdb holds only in-frame clones, not every one. The sample yields around 94,000 clones, around three quarters seen once. Broader study findings: It was vaccine recipients, not placebo recipients, who had the higher spike-specific TCR breadth. CD8+ and CD4+ T cells specific for spike reportedly responded with substantial breadth after vaccination. Overall T cell responses may have been underestimated by the analyses of TCR breadth and depth. With respect to non-spike TCR breadth, vaccine and placebo recipients were similar.

The germline V and J ends were trimmed by 0 bases and 7 bases, with 12 bases remaining between them. This CDR3 has 14 residues. CDR1 and CDR2 (germline): SEHNR, FQNEAQ (reference sequence). Sequencing used peripheral blood, obtained after recovery from COVID-19. This chain links TRBV7-9 with TRBJ1-1; D gene unclear. This clonotype originated in a human donor who had recovered from COVID-19. The CDR3 nucleotides are TGTGCCAGCAGCTTAGCTCAGGCGCTTAGTGAAGCTTTCTTT. This encodes CASSLAQALSEAFF.